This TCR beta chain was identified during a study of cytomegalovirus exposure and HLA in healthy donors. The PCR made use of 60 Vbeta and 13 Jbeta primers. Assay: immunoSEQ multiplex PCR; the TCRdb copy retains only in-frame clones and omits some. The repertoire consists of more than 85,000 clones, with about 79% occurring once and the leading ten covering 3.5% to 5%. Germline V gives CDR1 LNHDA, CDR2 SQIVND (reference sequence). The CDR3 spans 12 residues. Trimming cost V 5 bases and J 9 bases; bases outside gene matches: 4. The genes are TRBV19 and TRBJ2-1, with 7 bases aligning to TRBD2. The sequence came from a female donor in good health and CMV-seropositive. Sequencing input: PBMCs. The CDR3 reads CASSSTGGEQFF. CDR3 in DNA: TGTGCCAGTAGTTCGACGGGAGGTGAGCAGTTCTTC.